The entry that follows covers one T cell receptor beta chain sequence. This CDR3 comprises 13 residues. Trimming removed 5 bases at V and 6 bases at J, with 13 bases between. Germline V gene lookup returns CDR1 LNHDA and CDR2 SQIVND (reference sequence). The sample is drawn from a study of technical replicates of blood from a few donors. The table came from immunoSEQ multiplex PCR; TCRdb's copy has only in-frame clones and leaves some out. The repertoire holds 90,000 to 100,000 clones, 90% to 97% seen once, with roughly 0.22% in the top ten. Sequenced sample: T cells isolated from PBMCs. The V call is TRBV19, the J call TRBJ1-2; D gene unclear. This receptor was taken from a human donor in good health. The CDR3 sequence: CASSPTVSDGYTF. Here the CDR3 DNA reads TGTGCCAGTAGTCCAACCGTCTCGGATGGCTACACCTTC.